This entry is about one TCR beta chain. This clone was counted between two and nine times. Its antigen target is currently unknown. Per-nucleotide qualities are absent, and no much larger clonotype sits a single base away. The sample originates from a study of persistence of HIV-infected CD4 T cells (dated by TCRdb to 2018 to 2021). Regarding the research as a whole: The median time the participants had spent on suppressive ART was around eight years. In the cross-participant TCR cluster analysis, fewer than 10 participants were included for CMV and more than 5 participants were included for Gag. The clonality of all cells in each sorted population was assessed by TCRbeta sequencing, whereas the clonality of infected cells was assessed by proviral sequencing. Apart from a couple of participants who underwent leukapheresis at a single time point, peripheral blood samples of up to about 180 mL were collected from participants at multiple time points. The study isolated CMV- and HIV-1 Gag-responding CD4+ T cells from ART-treated individuals to examine antigen-driven clonal expansion of HIV-1-infected cells.

TCRbeta repertoires were sequenced from genomic DNA with the immunoSEQ hsTCRB assay version 4 in survey mode. Genomic DNA was diluted to around 9.4 ng/uL, using up to 1 ug per sample for TCRbeta sequencing. For the original study's pipeline: TCRbeta data analysis was done in ImmunoSeq Analyzer 3.0, and diversity was calculated on productive nucleotide rearrangements. Using the Immunarch R package, lower-bound TCR diversity was estimated with the improved Chao index and clonality was estimated with the Gini coefficient. Different nucleotide rearrangements encoding the same CDR3beta amino acid sequence were counted as distinct clonotypes. TCRbeta sequences significantly enriched in antigen-responding cells relative to anti-CD3/anti-CD28-activated cells were identified by differential abundance analysis. GLIPH2 clustered TCRs by predicted peptide-MHC specificity, both within individual participants and across merged participant data sets. Held by TCRdb, this immuneACCESS table contains in-frame sequences only and omits some clones. Under half of the omission traces to an unresolved V gene where checked; the cause of the rest is unknown. That table gives V, J and clone size, and the DNA gave D and trimming. The sample table contains about 15,000 clones; only one count was recorded for about three quarters of them. 17% of the sample rests with the top ten.

The full study reports these points: Antigen-responding cells were enriched for expanded CDR3beta sequences that were degenerate, which suggests that CD4+ responses to CMV and Gag underwent convergent selection. Because the TCR analyses were done in bulk, restricting them to just the rare CMV-responding cells that actually carried HIV-1 proviruses was not possible. TCR oligoclonality correlated with proviral oligoclonality within the same sorted populations. Significantly lower TCRbeta richness was observed in CMV- and Gag-responding cells than in anti-CD3/anti-CD28-responding cells, and higher oligoclonality was observed in CMV-responding cells than in CD3/CD28-stimulated and Gag-responding cells. The study involved few individuals and tested only a limited range of antigens.

The treatment or condition label, read with the paper, signifies: suppressive antiretroviral therapy. Lysates of CMV-infected fibroblasts at roughly 9.6 ug/mL were used to stimulate the cells. Responding CD4+ T cells were sorted by upregulation of both CD40 ligand and CD69. Participants were HIV-1-infected adults who started suppressive ART during chronic infection. For at least 4 years, the participants' plasma HIV-1 RNA had been undetectable, below 50 copies/mL. To be included, participants needed a CD4+ T cell count above 400 cells/uL and a positive CMV serology. Before stimulation, PBMCs were isolated using density centrifugation and then depleted of CD8+ T cells. For roughly 19 hours, CD8-depleted PBMCs were stimulated with anti-CD28/CD49d costimulation, a CD40-blocking antibody, and enfuvirtide, which was added to prevent new infections. Cells were sorted on a Beckman Coulter MoFlo Legacy or XDP sorter, with propidium iodide excluding dead cells. Genomic DNA was extracted using the QIAamp DNA Mini Kit for samples with more than one million cells and using the Quick-DNA Microprep Kit for all other samples.

The germline V gene specifies SGDLS as CDR1 and YYNGEE as CDR2. Inclusive of the bounding cysteine and phenylalanine, the CDR3 is 15 residues long. Of the read, only the CDR3 DNA is kept; its 45 bases are in frame from base 1. V is cut by 2 bases and J by 2 bases, and the space between the germline ends is 12 bases. The chain employs TRBV9 and TRBJ2-3, with a tentative D gene TRBD2 over 6 matching bases. The input for sequencing was CD4+ T cells sorted from PBMCs after approximately 18-hour stimulation, taken from a patient who received antiretroviral therapy. The label giving this sample's cell subset or site can be read as: CD40L+CD69+ CD4 T cells responding to CMV lysate. The source of this sequence is an adult man with HIV who was CMV-seropositive. Here is the DNA: TGTGCCAGCAGCGTCCGGGGGTTGAACACAGATACGCAGTATTTT. It translates to CASSVRGLNTDTQYF.